Listed below are T cell receptor beta chains from one sample, sequenced in a study of T cell repertoires in cytomegalovirus infection. No cognate antigen is known for these TCRs. Each CDR3 protein gets one entry after TCRdb re-called the reads with MiXCR. The sample lists fewer than 1,000,000 distinct CDR3 sequences; roughly 31% were seen once. The sample consisted of cultured CD8+ T cells from PBMCs, taken from culture after CMV antigen stimulation. The receptor source for this set is a human donor in good health (CMV status not recorded). Some clones in this sample may be carry-over from other donors' samples. Both conserved end residues are part of each CDR3.

TRBJ2-3 TRBV7-9 CASSPPSDGQVTDTQYF
TRBJ1-1 TRBV2 CATSSKGRLTEAFF
TRBJ2-7 TRBV5-6 CASSPTGFGSYEQYF
TRBJ1-5 TRBV9 CASSAAGSQPQHF
TRBJ1-1 TRBV7-9 CASSLPTDRRLTEAFF
TRBJ2-1 TRBV10-3 CAIRDRGRYNEQFF
TRBJ2-4 TRBV2 CASRSTETIAKNIQYF
TRBJ2-1 TRBV6-5 CASSIASGGRNEQFF
TRBJ2-1 TRBV19 CASSIGFGYNEQFF
TRBJ1-6 TRBV7-6 CASRKDRSDSPLHF
TRBJ2-2 TRBV7-9 CASNQVGGTNTGELFF
TRBJ1-1 TRBV3-1 CASSPLGQGLSEAFF
TRBJ2-2 TRBV20-1 CSARDRTENTGELFF
TRBJ2-5 TRBV6-5 CANSYSTGQETQYF
TRBJ1-2 TRBV6-1 CASSGQGVPGYTF
TRBJ2-3 TRBV7-8 CASSIWGGPAWDTQYF
TRBJ2-5 TRBV4-1 CASSQEAETQYF
TRBJ1-5 TRBV6-6 CASSYLGNSNQPQHF
TRBJ1-4 TRBV27 CASTMTAKNEKLFF
TRBJ2-1 TRBV19 CASSIVGGPGNEQFF
TRBJ1-2 TRBV10-2 CASSGGNYGYTF
TRBJ1-4 TRBV20-1 CRNQEGNEKLFF
TRBJ2-3 TRBV2 CASSALGGSTDTQYF
TRBJ2-2 TRBV28 CASSPGTVHPTGELFF
TRBJ2-6 TRBV6-1 CASSEVGANVLTF
TRBJ1-2 TRBV4-1 CASSPGGVNYGYTF
TRBJ2-1 TRBV27 CASSLLSQTGFHNEQFF
TRBJ2-5 TRBV5-4 CASRLGSGLETQYF
TRBJ1-1 TRBV5-1 CASRGGGIAEAFF